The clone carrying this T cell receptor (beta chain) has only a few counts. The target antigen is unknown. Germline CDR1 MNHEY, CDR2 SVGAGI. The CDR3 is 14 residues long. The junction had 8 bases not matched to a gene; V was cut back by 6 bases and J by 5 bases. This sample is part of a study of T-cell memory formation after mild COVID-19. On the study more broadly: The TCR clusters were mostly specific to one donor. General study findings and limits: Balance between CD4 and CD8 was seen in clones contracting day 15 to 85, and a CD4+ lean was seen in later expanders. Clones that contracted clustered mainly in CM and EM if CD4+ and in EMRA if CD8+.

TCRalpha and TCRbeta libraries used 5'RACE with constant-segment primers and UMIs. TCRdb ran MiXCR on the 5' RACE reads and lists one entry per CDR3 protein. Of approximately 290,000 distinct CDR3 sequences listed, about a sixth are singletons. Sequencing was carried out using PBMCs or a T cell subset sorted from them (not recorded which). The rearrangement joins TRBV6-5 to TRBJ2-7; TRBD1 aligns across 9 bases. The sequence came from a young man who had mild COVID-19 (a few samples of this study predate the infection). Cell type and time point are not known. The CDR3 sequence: CASRQGQGRNEQYF. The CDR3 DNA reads TGTGCCAGCAGACAGGGACAGGGTCGTAACGAGCAGTACTTC.